These T cell receptor beta chains were read from a single sample in a study of blood T cell repertoires in COVID-19. Sequenced by immunoSEQ multiplex PCR; TCRdb stores in-frame clones only, minus some. The sample carries around 200,000 clones, 83% recorded once. Sequenced: peripheral blood. These receptors were taken from a woman aged 40 to 50 with active or convalescent COVID-19. CDR3s include the opening cysteine and the closing phenylalanine or tryptophan. A D gene is named only where the DNA matches it firmly. A clone size is listed for some rows: how often the clone was seen (once, few, many), or a class if it is expanded.

CDR3aa	CDR3nt	v_gene	j_gene	abundance	d_gene
CASSPREAANTEAFF	TGTGCCAGCAGCCCCCGGGAGGCAGCGAACACTGAAGCTTTCTTT	TRBV7-9	TRBJ1-1	NA	NA
CASSPPQGAGEKLFF	TGTGCCAGCTCACCACCTCAAGGGGCTGGGGAAAAACTGTTTTTT	TRBV18	TRBJ1-4	NA	NA
CASSLRWGEDSYGYTF	TGTGCCAGCAGCTTGCGCTGGGGGGAGGACTCTTATGGCTACACCTTC	TRBV7-9	TRBJ1-2	NA	NA
CASSSPGLALETQYF	TGTGCCAGCAGCTCGCCGGGACTAGCGCTTGAGACCCAGTACTTC	TRBV7-8	TRBJ2-5	NA	TRBD2
CARFYDVSGLAGLYEQYF	TGTGCAAGGTTTTACGATGTGTCGGGGCTAGCGGGGCTATACGAGCAGTACTTC	TRBV12-2	TRBJ2-7	NA	NA
CATSDSGRPSTDTQYF	TGTGCCACCAGTGATTCCGGCAGGCCGAGCACAGATACGCAGTATTTT	TRBV24-1	TRBJ2-3	NA	NA
CASSSNLGGHETQYF	TGTGCCAGCAGCTCCAACCTAGGGGGACATGAGACCCAGTACTTC	TRBV11-2	TRBJ2-5	NA	NA
CASSATVLAGSRETQYF	TGTGCCAGCAGCGCAACGGTGCTAGCGGGGAGTAGAGAGACCCAGTACTTC	TRBV9	TRBJ2-5	NA	TRBD2
CAWSRDSNQPQHF	TGTGCCTGGAGTAGAGATAGCAATCAGCCCCAGCATTTT	TRBV30	TRBJ1-5	NA	NA
CASSQGVHGSEKLFF	TGTGCCAGCAGCCAAGGTGTTCACGGGAGCGAAAAACTGTTTTTT	TRBV3-1/TRBV3-2	TRBJ1-4	NA	NA
CASSLGIGPAGPLHF	TGTGCCAGCAGCTTAGGGATTGGACCAGCGGGACCCCTCCACTTT	TRBV11-3	TRBJ1-6	few	NA
CASRPVAGTNNEQFF	TGTGCCAGCAGGCCAGTAGCGGGGACAAACAATGAGCAGTTCTTC	TRBV4-2	TRBJ2-1	NA	TRBD2
CASSRTGENVLTF	TGTGCCAGCAGTAGGACAGGGGAAAACGTCCTGACTTTC	TRBV2	TRBJ2-6	NA	TRBD1
CASIGGFGNTIYF	TGTGCCAGCATCGGGGGTTTTGGAAACACCATATATTTT	TRBV2	TRBJ1-3	NA	NA
CAISDRDRAGNTIYF	TGTGCCATCAGTGACCGGGACAGGGCCGGAAACACCATATATTTT	TRBV10-3	TRBJ1-3	NA	TRBD1
CASKTGGEEKLFF	TGCGCCAGCAAGACAGGGGGCGAGGAAAAACTGTTTTTT	TRBV5-1	TRBJ1-4	NA	TRBD1
CASSPRDRASYEQYF	TGTGCCAGCAGCCCACGGGACAGGGCTTCCTACGAGCAGTACTTC	TRBV9	TRBJ2-7	NA	TRBD1
CASSPRVRTDTQYF	TGTGCCAGCAGCCCCAGGGTCCGCACAGATACGCAGTATTTT	TRBV6-5	TRBJ2-3	NA	NA
CASGLDLLAEQFF	TGTGCTAGTGGTTTGGACCTTCTAGCGGAGCAGTTCTTC	TRBV12-5	TRBJ2-1	few	NA
CASSPDRTGGSPLHF	TGTGCCAGCTCACCCGACCGGACAGGGGGTTCACCCCTCCACTTT	TRBV18	TRBJ1-6	NA	TRBD1
CASSSGQQGGNEKLFF	TGCGCCAGCAGCTCCGGACAACAGGGGGGTAATGAAAAACTGTTTTTT	TRBV5-1	TRBJ1-4	NA	TRBD1
CASSRSNRDHEQYF	TGTGCCAGCAGCCGCTCAAACAGGGACCACGAGCAGTACTTC	TRBV7-9	TRBJ2-7	NA	NA
CASSQPRLAGGDDKNIQYF	TGCGCCAGCAGCCAACCCCGACTAGCGGGAGGTGATGACAAAAACATTCAGTACTTC	TRBV4-1	TRBJ2-4	many	TRBD2
CSASRATTDGYTF	TGCAGCGCCTCGCGGGCAACGACTGATGGCTACACCTTC	TRBV29-1	TRBJ1-2	NA	NA
CASRPGQNYGYTF	TGTGCCAGCAGGCCGGGACAGAACTATGGCTACACCTTC	TRBV6-4	TRBJ1-2	NA	TRBD1
CASGASSGYNEQFF	TGTGCCAGCGGGGCCTCTAGCGGTTACAATGAGCAGTTCTTC	TRBV2	TRBJ2-1	once	TRBD2
CASSHGTGVVSQPQHF	TGTGCCAGCAGTCACGGGACAGGGGTAGTTAGTCAGCCCCAGCATTTT	TRBV6-6	TRBJ1-5	NA	TRBD1
CASSQVRTGEKLFF	TGTGCCAGCAGCCAAGTCAGGACGGGGGAAAAACTGTTTTTT	TRBV3-1/TRBV3-2	TRBJ1-4	few	NA
CASSGARGSSKGSYNEQFF	TGTGCCAGCAGTGGGGCGCGGGGGTCCTCTAAGGGCTCCTACAATGAGCAGTTCTTC	TRBV6-2/TRBV6-3	TRBJ2-1	NA	TRBD2
CASSPLGQTEWDYGYTF	TGTGCCAGCTCACCACTGGGACAGACCGAGTGGGACTATGGCTACACCTTC	TRBV18	TRBJ1-2	NA	TRBD1
CASSRQGINQPQHF	TGTGCCAGCTCTCGTCAGGGGATCAATCAGCCCCAGCATTTT	TRBV18	TRBJ1-5	NA	NA
CAIREQGGSPLHF	TGTGCCATCAGGGAACAAGGGGGTTCACCCCTCCACTTT	TRBV10-3	TRBJ1-6	NA	NA
CASSLRTSGDYGYTF	TGTGCCAGCAGCTTAAGGACGTCGGGGGACTATGGCTACACCTTC	TRBV3-1/TRBV3-2	TRBJ1-2	NA	NA
CASSQQTGTLQETQYF	TGCGCCAGCAGCCAACAAACCGGGACTCTCCAAGAGACCCAGTACTTC	TRBV4-3	TRBJ2-5	NA	NA
CASTPQGEGNQPQHF	TGTGCCAGTACCCCACAGGGAGAGGGCAATCAGCCCCAGCATTTT	TRBV19	TRBJ1-5	NA	NA
CASSYSIFYEQYF	TGTGCCAGCAGTTACTCAATCTTCTACGAGCAGTACTTC	TRBV6-2/TRBV6-3	TRBJ2-7	once	NA
CASSTTGISSYNSPLHF	TGTGCCAGCAGTACGACGGGGATTAGCTCCTATAATTCACCCCTCCACTTT	TRBV7-2	TRBJ1-6	NA	NA
CASRHGGFAEAFF	TGTGCCAGCAGACACGGAGGGTTCGCTGAAGCTTTCTTT	TRBV27	TRBJ1-1	NA	NA
CASSQETGGHYGYTF	TGTGCCAGCAGCCAAGAGACAGGGGGGCACTATGGCTACACCTTC	TRBV4-2	TRBJ1-2	NA	TRBD1
CASSEYLRDRVHEQYF	TGTGCCAGCAGTGAATATCTGCGGGACAGGGTACACGAGCAGTACTTC	TRBV25-1	TRBJ2-7	NA	TRBD1
CASSPTPGTSNQPQHF	TGTGCCAGCAGCCCCACCCCGGGGACAAGCAATCAGCCCCAGCATTTT	TRBV9	TRBJ1-5	once	NA
CASSVSSTDTQYF	TGTGCCAGCAGCGTTTCAAGCACAGATACGCAGTATTTT	TRBV9	TRBJ2-3	NA	NA
CASSYPTWGGGELFF	TGTGCCAGCAGTTACCCCACGTGGGGCGGCGGGGAGCTGTTTTTT	TRBV6-5	TRBJ2-2	NA	NA
CASSRGADTEAFF	TGTGCCAGCAGTCGGGGGGCTGACACTGAAGCTTTCTTT	TRBV25-1	TRBJ1-1	once	NA
CASSLNYGYTF	TGTGCCAGTAGTCTCAACTATGGCTACACCTTC	TRBV19	TRBJ1-2	NA	NA
CASGGGLYEQYF	TGTGCCAGCGGCGGGGGGCTTTACGAGCAGTACTTC	TRBV14	TRBJ2-7	NA	TRBD2
CAISESGGGPGEETQYF	TGTGCCATCAGTGAGTCTGGGGGAGGGCCCGGGGAAGAGACCCAGTACTTC	TRBV10-3	TRBJ2-5	NA	TRBD2
CASSLSSGYQETQYF	TGCGCCAGCAGCTTGTCTAGCGGATATCAAGAGACCCAGTACTTC	TRBV5-1	TRBJ2-5	NA	TRBD2
CASRRAGASTDTQYF	TGTGCCAGCAGACGGGCGGGGGCAAGCACAGATACGCAGTATTTT	TRBV6-5	TRBJ2-3	NA	NA
CSAVMNTEAFF	TGCAGTGCTGTAATGAACACTGAAGCTTTCTTT	TRBV20-1	TRBJ1-1	few	NA
CASSIVFVTGASKGEQFF	TGTGCCAGTAGTATAGTTTTCGTGACGGGAGCTTCTAAGGGTGAGCAGTTCTTC	TRBV19	TRBJ2-1	NA	NA
CASSSLAGPSYEQYF	TGTGCCAGCAGCTCGCTAGCGGGGCCCTCCTACGAGCAGTACTTC	TRBV7-2	TRBJ2-7	NA	TRBD2
CASSWGTGSTGELFF	TGCGCCAGCAGCTGGGGGACAGGCTCCACCGGGGAGCTGTTTTTT	TRBV5-1	TRBJ2-2	once	TRBD1